This TCR beta chain was sequenced for a study of blood T cells in healthy people across ages. Study results and limitations: In long-lived donors, naive CD4+ cell counts and diversity exceeded those of aged donors.

Germline V gene lookup returns CDR1 SQVTM and CDR2 ANQGSEA. V lost 4 bases and J 2 bases, leaving 9 bases between the germline ends. The length of the CDR3 is 12 residues. This clonotype was detected only a few times. Its antigen is currently unknown. A J-beta primer mix and a sample-barcoded 5' primer were used in a second PCR of about 7 to 12 cycles. TCRdb re-called the 5' RACE reads with MiXCR, one entry per CDR3 protein. The sample yields approximately 1.5 million distinct CDR3 sequences, approximately 39% seen once. The sequenced sample consisted of blood. V usage is TRBV29-1 and J usage is TRBJ2-7, with D uncertain. This receptor was identified in a woman aged 18 to 35 in good health. CDR3 DNA sequence: TGCAGCGTTGCTGACACTACCTACGAGCAGTACTTC. Its protein is CSVADTTYEQYF.